These 2 T cell receptor beta chains came from one sample sequenced in a study of T cells after yellow fever vaccination. TCRdb used MiXCR to reprocess the 5' RACE reads, holding one entry per CDR3 protein. The data contain 160,000 or so distinct CDR3 sequences, around 7.2% of them singletons. The sample here was CD4+ T cells sorted from PBMCs, taken 5 to 6 days after the first yellow fever vaccination. Receptor source: a man aged 18-30 years who received the YFV17D yellow fever vaccine.

This clonotype was recorded many times. The rearrangement uses TRBV3-1 and TRBJ1-5; no definite D call. This CDR3 spans 13 amino acids. Germline V gene sequence: CDR1 LGHDT, CDR2 YNNKEL (reference sequence). Trimming shortened V by 0 bases and J by 7 bases, and 7 bases separated the two germline ends. CDR3 coding DNA: TGTGCCAGCAGCCAAGACATGATCCAGCCCCAGCATTTT. Protein sequence: CASSQDMIQPQHF.

This clonotype was recorded many times. The CDR3 coding sequence is TGTGCCAGCAGCTCAGGCGGGGGTCAAGCTTTCTTT. It specifies CASSSGGGQAFF. This chain uses TRBV6-5 with TRBJ1-1, with a weak D call TRBD1 (5 bases). This CDR3 is 12 amino acids long. The V and J ends lost 6 bases and 9 bases respectively, with 14 bases between them. CDR1 and CDR2 from the germline V gene are MNHEY and SVGAGI.